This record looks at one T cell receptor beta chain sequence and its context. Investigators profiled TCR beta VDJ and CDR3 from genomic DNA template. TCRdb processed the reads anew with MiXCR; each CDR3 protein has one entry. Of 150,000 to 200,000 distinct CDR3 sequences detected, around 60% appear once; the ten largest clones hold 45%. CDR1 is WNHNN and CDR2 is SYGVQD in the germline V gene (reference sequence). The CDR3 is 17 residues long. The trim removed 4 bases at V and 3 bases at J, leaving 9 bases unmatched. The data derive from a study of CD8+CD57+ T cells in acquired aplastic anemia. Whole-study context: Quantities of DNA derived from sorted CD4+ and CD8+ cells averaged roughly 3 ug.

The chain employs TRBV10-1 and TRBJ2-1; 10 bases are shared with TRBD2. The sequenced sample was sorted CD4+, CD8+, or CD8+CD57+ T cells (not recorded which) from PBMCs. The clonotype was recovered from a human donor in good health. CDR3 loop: CASSGGLAGVVYNEQFF. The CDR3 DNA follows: TGCGCCAGCAGTGGGGGGCTAGCGGGAGTTGTCTACAATGAGCAGTTCTTC.